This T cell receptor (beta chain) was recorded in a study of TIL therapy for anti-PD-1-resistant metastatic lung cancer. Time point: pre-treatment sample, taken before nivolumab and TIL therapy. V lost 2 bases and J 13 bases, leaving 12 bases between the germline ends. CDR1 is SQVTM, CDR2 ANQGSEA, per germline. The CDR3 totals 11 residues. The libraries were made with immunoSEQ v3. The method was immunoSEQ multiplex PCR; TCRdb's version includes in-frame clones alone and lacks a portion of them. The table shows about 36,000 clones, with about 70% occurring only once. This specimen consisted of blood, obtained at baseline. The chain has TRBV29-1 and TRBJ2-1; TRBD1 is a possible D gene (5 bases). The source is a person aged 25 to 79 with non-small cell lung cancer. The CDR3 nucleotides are TGCAGCGTTGAATTTGGGTGGGGCCAGTTCTTC. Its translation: CSVEFGWGQFF.